This entry lists 4 T cell receptor beta chains sequenced from one sample in a study of graft-versus-host responses after intestinal transplantation. Produced via immunoSEQ multiplex PCR; TCRdb's table is partial and in-frame only. This sample has about 29,000 clones, with roughly 85% found just once. This material consisted of PBMCs, taken around 61 weeks after intestinal transplantation. These receptors originate from a human patient who received an intestinal transplant, so some T cells may come from the graft donor.

The CDR3 DNA is TGTGCCAGTAGTCCCCAGGACAGGGGGATGTACAATGAGCAGTTCTTC. This encodes CASSPQDRGMYNEQFF. The chain combines TRBV19 with TRBJ2-1; 10 nucleotides align to TRBD1. CDR3 size: 16 residues. J was trimmed by 4 bases and V by 5 bases; bases with no gene match: 8. Germline V CDR1 and CDR2: LNHDA, SQIVND (reference sequence). The full variable domain, in which reference TRBV19 and TRBJ2-1 provide the parts outside the CDR3, is DGGITQSPKYLFRKEGQNVTLSCEQNLNHDAMYWYRQDPGQGLRLIYYSQIVNDFQKGDIAEGYSVSREKKESFPLTVTSAQKNPTAFYLCASSPQDRGMYNEQFFGPGTRLTVL.

The rearrangement joins TRBV19 to TRBJ2-1; D may be TRBD2 (5 bases). The germline V gene encodes CDR1 LNHDA and CDR2 SQIVND (reference sequence). Between the trimmed V and J ends, which lost 5 bases and 9 bases, there was a span of 23 bases. The CDR3 contains 16 residues. The CDR3 DNA sequence: TGTGCCAGTAGTCCCACATCGGGAAGGTCCCGGTCTGAGCAGTTCTTC. It is translated as CASSPTSGRSRSEQFF.

The V gene is TRBV5-1, the J gene TRBJ1-1; D gene uncertain. The CDR3 consists of 14 residues. Trimming took 3 bases from V and 3 from J, leaving 12 bases between them. Germline lookup yields CDR1 SGHRS and CDR2 YFSETQ. The CDR3 DNA is TGCGCCAGCAGCTGGGCCGGACCAGACACTGAAGCTTTCTTT. Protein product: CASSWAGPDTEAFF. The full variable domain, completed using reference TRBV5-1 and TRBJ1-1, is KAGVTQTPRYLIKTRGQQVTLSCSPISGHRSVSWYQQTPGQGLQFLFEYFSETQRNKGNFPGRFSGRQFSNSRSEMNVSTLELGDSALYLCASSWAGPDTEAFFGQGTRLTVV.

This chain uses TRBV5-1 with TRBJ2-3; TRBD2 agrees at 7 bases. From germline, CDR1 is SGHRS and CDR2 YFSETQ. This CDR3 is 14 amino acids long. The ends lost 3 bases at V and 4 bases at J; junction bases unmatched: 5. The CDR3 DNA reads as TGCGCCAGCAGCTGGACTAGTAGGGCAGATACGCAGTATTTT. It codes for CASSWTSRADTQYF.